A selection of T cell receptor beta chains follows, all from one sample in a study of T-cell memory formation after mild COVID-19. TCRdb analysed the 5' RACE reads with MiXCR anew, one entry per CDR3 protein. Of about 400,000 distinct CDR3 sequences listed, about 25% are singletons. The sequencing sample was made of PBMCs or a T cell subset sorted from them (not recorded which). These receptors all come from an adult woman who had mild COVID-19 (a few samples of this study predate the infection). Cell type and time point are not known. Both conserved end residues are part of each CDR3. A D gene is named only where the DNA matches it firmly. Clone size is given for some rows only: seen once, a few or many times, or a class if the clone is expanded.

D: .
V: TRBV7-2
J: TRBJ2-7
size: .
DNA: TGTGCCAGCAGCTTATTCGGCAACAGTTCCCCCTACGAGCAGTACTTC
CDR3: CASSLFGNSSPYEQYF

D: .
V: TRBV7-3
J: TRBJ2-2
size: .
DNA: TGTGCCAGCAACATTGGGGGAGAAAACACCGGGGAGCTGTTTTTT
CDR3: CASNIGGENTGELFF

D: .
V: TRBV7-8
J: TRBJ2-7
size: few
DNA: TGTGCCAGCAGCCAGTCGCGGTTCTACGAGCAGTACTTC
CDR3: CASSQSRFYEQYF

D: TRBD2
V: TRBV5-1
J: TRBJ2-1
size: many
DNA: TGCGCCAGCCGGCGGACTAGCGGGATTCTCGATGAGCAGTTCTTC
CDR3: CASRRTSGILDEQFF

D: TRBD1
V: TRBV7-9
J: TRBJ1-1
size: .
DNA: TGTGCCAGCAGCCCACAGGGGTCCATGAACACTGAAGCTTTCTTT
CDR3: CASSPQGSMNTEAFF

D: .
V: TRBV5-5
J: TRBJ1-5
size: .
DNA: TGTGCCAGCAGCGCCCGGGGGGGCATAAGCAATCAGCCCCAGCATTTT
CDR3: CASSARGGISNQPQHF

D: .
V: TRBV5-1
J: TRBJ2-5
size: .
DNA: TGCGCCAGCAGCTTTAGGGAGCTCGGGACACAAGAGACCCAGTACTTC
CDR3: CASSFRELGTQETQYF

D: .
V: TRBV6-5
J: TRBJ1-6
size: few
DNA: TGTGCCAGCAGTTCCGAGCCACGTCCTGAATCACCCCTCCACTTT
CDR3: CASSSEPRPESPLHF

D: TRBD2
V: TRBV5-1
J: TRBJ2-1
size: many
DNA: TGCGCCAGCAGCTTGAACGGCGGGGGCTACAATGAGCAGTTCTTC
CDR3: CASSLNGGGYNEQFF

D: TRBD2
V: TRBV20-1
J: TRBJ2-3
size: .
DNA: TGCAGTGCTTTCCCCATTACGTCCGGGAGGGAGGTAACAGATACGCAGTATTTT
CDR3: CSAFPITSGREVTDTQYF

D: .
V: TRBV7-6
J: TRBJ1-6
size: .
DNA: TGTGCCAGCAGCTCACGACAGGAGACACCCCTCCACTTT
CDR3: CASSSRQETPLHF

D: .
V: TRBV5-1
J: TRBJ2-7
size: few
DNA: TGCGCCAGCAGCTTCCGGGACGAATACGAGCAGTACTTC
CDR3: CASSFRDEYEQYF

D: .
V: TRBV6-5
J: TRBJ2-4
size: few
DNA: TGTGCCAGCAGTTACTCGCCTGAACAGGCGATAGCCAAAAACATTCAGTACTTC
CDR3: CASSYSPEQAIAKNIQYF

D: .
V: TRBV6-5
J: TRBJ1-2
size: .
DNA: TGTGCCAGCAGTTACTCGGCGCAGGGAGGGTCGGTTAACTATGGCTACACCTTC
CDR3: CASSYSAQGGSVNYGYTF

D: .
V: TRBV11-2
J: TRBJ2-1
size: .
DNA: TGTGCCAGCAGCCTCTTACCCGCGGTAGCGGCCACGAACAATGAGCAGTTCTTC
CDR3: CASSLLPAVAATNNEQFF

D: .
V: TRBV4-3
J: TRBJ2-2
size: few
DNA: TGCGCCAGCAGCCAAGATCCGGCGGGGTCGGGCGGGGAGCTGTTTTTT
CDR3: CASSQDPAGSGGELFF

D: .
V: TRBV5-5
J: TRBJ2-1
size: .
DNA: TGTGCCAGCAGCCCTACACGGAGGGATGAGGGTGAGCAGTTCTTC
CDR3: CASSPTRRDEGEQFF

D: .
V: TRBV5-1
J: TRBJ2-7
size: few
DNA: TGCGCCAGCAGTGATTGGCAGAGCTACGAGCAGTACTTC
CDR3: CASSDWQSYEQYF

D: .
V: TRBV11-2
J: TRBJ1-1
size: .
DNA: TGTGCCAGCAGCTTCACAAGGGGGATGAACACTGAAGCTTTCTTT
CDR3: CASSFTRGMNTEAFF

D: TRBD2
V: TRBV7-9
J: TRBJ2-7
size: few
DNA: TGTGCCAGCAATCTAGCGGGGGTTTCCTACGAGCAGTACTTC
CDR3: CASNLAGVSYEQYF

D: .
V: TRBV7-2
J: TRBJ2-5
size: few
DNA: TGTGCCAGCAGCTTAGGAGTCTGGCGAGGGGGACTAAGCCAAGAGACCCAGTACTTC
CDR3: CASSLGVWRGGLSQETQYF

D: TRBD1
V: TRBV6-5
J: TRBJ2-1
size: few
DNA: TGTGCCAGCAGTCCCGGACAGGGTTTTGGCAATGAGCAGTTCTTC
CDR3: CASSPGQGFGNEQFF

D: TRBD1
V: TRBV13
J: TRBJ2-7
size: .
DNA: TGTGCCAGCAGCTTAGTTGGGACAGGGGGCAGGGGGGAGCAGTACTTC
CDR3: CASSLVGTGGRGEQYF

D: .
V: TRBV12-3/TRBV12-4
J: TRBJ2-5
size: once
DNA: TGTGCCAGCAGCCACAGACAGGGGAGGGGAGAGACCCAGTACTTC
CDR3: CASSHRQGRGETQYF

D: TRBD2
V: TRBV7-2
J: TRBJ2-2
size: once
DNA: TGTGCCAGCAGCCAACGTAGCGGGGACACCGGGGAGCTGTTTTTT
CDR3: CASSQRSGDTGELFF

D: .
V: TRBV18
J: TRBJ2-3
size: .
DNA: TGTGCCAGCGCCACCCGGACAGATACGCAGTATTTT
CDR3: CASATRTDTQYF

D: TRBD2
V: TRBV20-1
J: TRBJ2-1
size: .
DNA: TGCAGTGCTAGAGCGGTAGAAAGAGCGGGGGTTTACAATGAGCAGTTCTTC
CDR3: CSARAVERAGVYNEQFF

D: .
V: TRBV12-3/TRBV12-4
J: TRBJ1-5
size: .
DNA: TGTGCCAGCAGTCCCTATGGTGAGCAGCCCCAGCATTTT
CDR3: CASSPYGEQPQHF

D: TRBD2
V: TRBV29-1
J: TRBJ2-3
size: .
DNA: TGCAGCGTGACGATACTAGCGGAGCCTCAAGATACGCAGTATTTT
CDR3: CSVTILAEPQDTQYF

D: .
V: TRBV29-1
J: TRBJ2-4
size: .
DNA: TGCAGCGTGTCACAGGGGGGGGGCAACATTCAGTACTTC
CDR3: CSVSQGGGNIQYF

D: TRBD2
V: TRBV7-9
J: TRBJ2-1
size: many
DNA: TGTGCCAGCAGCGCACCCACCTCTAGCGGGAGGCGGAATGAGCAGTTCTTC
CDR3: CASSAPTSSGRRNEQFF

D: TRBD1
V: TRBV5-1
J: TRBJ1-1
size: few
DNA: TGCGCCAGCGGGACAGTGAACACTGAAGCTTTCTTT
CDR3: CASGTVNTEAFF

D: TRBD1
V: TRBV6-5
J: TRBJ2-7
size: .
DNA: TGTGCCAGCAGTTACTCAGTAAGGGACAGGGGTGCCTACGAGCAGTACTTC
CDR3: CASSYSVRDRGAYEQYF

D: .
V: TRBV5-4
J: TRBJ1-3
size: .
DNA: TGTGCCAGCAGCTTGTGGCAGGCGAGCTCTGGAAACACCATATATTTT
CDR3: CASSLWQASSGNTIYF

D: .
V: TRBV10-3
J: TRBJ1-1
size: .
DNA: TGTGCCTCCCAGGGAGTTTTGAACACTGAAGCTTTCTTT
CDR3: CASQGVLNTEAFF

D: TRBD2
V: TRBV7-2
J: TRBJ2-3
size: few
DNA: TGTGCCAGCAGCTTAGCGGTAGCGGGAGGGTACACAGATACGCAGTATTTT
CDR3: CASSLAVAGGYTDTQYF

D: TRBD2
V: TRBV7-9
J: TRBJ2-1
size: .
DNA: TGTGCCAGCAGCCTGAGCGGGAGGGCTTACAATGAGCAGTTCTTC
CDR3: CASSLSGRAYNEQFF

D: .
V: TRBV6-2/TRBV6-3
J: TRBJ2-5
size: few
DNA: TGTGCCAGCACCACGATGGGGGAGACCCAGTACTTC
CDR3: CASTTMGETQYF